The 22 T cell receptor beta chains below come from one sample, sequenced in a study of CD8 T cells in Susac syndrome. RNA in amounts of roughly 0.5 to 1 ug was reverse transcribed with random hexamers. A single record per CDR3 protein comes from TCRdb applying MiXCR to the immunoSEQ multiplex PCR reads. The sample consists of about 190,000 distinct CDR3 sequences, approximately 94% of them appearing once. Sequenced input: CD4+ T cells from PBMCs. The receptors derive from a human donor in good health.

The chain joins TRBV3-1 to TRBJ2-7, with a possible D match to TRBD1 (5 bases). There are 13 residues in the CDR3. CDR1 and CDR2 (germline): LGHDT, YNNKEL (reference sequence). V was trimmed by 8 bases and J by 6 bases, leaving 17 bases between them. The CDR3 DNA reads TGTGCCAGCTCCTTGTGGGGCCGGTCCGAGCAGTACTTC. Amino acid sequence: CASSLWGRSEQYF.

J is TRBJ2-2 and V is TRBV10-3, with TRBD1 matching over 7 bases. The CDR3 contains 15 residues. V was clipped by 9 bases and J by 3 bases; unmatched bases: 10. Germline CDR1 is ENHRY and CDR2 is SYGVKD. This chain's CDR3 is CAMKTSDRDTGELFF. In nucleotides, the CDR3 is TGTGCCATGAAAACTTCAGACAGGGACACCGGGGAGCTGTTTTTT.

J is TRBJ1-1 and V is TRBV11-1; no reliable D call. The CDR3 is made up of 13 amino acids. The germline V and J ends were trimmed by 1 base and 4 bases, with 7 bases remaining between them. Germline values: CDR1 SGHAT, CDR2 FQDESV (reference sequence). The CDR3 DNA reads as TGTGCCAGCAGCTTAGAACCATTCACTGAAGCTTTCTTT. Amino acids: CASSLEPFTEAFF. Complete variable domain (other parts from reference TRBV11-1 and TRBJ1-1): EAEVAQSPRYKITEKSQAVAFWCDPISGHATLYWYRQILGQGPELLVQFQDESVVDDSQLPKDRFSAERLKGVDSTLKIQPAELGDSAMYLCASSLEPFTEAFFGQGTRLTVV.

The V call is TRBV18, the J call TRBJ1-5, with D possibly TRBD1 on 5 matching bases. Germline V CDR1 and CDR2: KGHSH, LQKENI. There are 15 residues in the CDR3. Trimming removed 4 bases from V and 0 bases from J, with 10 bases in between. This CDR3 reads CASSLDSFSNQPQHF. CDR3 sequence (DNA): TGTGCCAGCTCACTTGACAGTTTTAGCAATCAGCCCCAGCATTTT.

V and J are TRBV29-1 and TRBJ1-5; D is unclear. V was cut by 1 base and J by 4 bases, with 8 bases left in between. Germline assignment: CDR1 SQVTM and CDR2 ANQGSEA. The CDR3 is made up of 13 amino acids. CDR3 protein: CSVEVGPNQPQHF. The CDR3 bases are TGCAGCGTTGAAGTCGGCCCTAATCAGCCCCAGCATTTT.

The rearrangement joins TRBV5-1 to TRBJ2-7; weak D call: TRBD2 (5 bases). V was pared by 0 bases and J by 3 bases, with 16 bases between. Germline V gives CDR1 SGHRS, CDR2 YFSETQ. This CDR3 comprises 16 residues. The CDR3 sequence is CASSLERGADFYEQYF. The CDR3 nucleotides read TGCGCCAGCAGCTTGGAAAGAGGAGCGGACTTCTACGAGCAGTACTTC. Full variable domain (rest looked up from reference TRBV5-1 and TRBJ2-7): KAGVTQTPRYLIKTRGQQVTLSCSPISGHRSVSWYQQTPGQGLQFLFEYFSETQRNKGNFPGRFSGRQFSNSRSEMNVSTLELGDSALYLCASSLERGADFYEQYFGPGTRLTVT.

The gene calls are TRBV9 and TRBJ1-3; no firm D call. This CDR3 comprises 12 residues. V was cut by 4 bases and J by 7 bases, with 9 bases left in between. Germline CDR1 SGDLS, CDR2 YYNGEE. CDR3 nucleotide sequence: TGTGCCAGCAGCCCCATCCAGAACACCATATATTTT. It translates to CASSPIQNTIYF.

V usage is TRBV29-1 and J usage is TRBJ2-2, with 8 positions matching TRBD2. V lost 4 bases and J lost 5; bases outside the gene matches: 12. CDR1 SQVTM and CDR2 ANQGSEA come from the germline V gene. The CDR3 runs 16 residues. The CDR3 DNA follows: TGCAGCGTTGTGGAAGGGCTAGCGGGTCGGACCGGGGAGCTGTTTTTT. Translation: CSVVEGLAGRTGELFF.

This rearrangement joins TRBV28 to TRBJ1-6; D not certain. Per the germline V gene, CDR1 is MDHEN and CDR2 is SYDVKM. The CDR3 has 14 amino acids. Deletions cut 3 bases from V and 3 bases from J, with 6 bases between. CDR3 loop: CASSLIGYNSPLHF. Here the CDR3 DNA reads TGTGCCAGCAGTTTGATCGGCTATAATTCACCCCTCCACTTT.

The J gene is TRBJ2-7, the V gene TRBV20-1, with 8 bases identical to TRBD1. The V segment lost 5 bases and the J segment 3 bases; nucleotides outside the gene matches: 6. Looked up from germline, CDR1 is DFQATT and CDR2 is SNEGSKA (reference sequence). The CDR3 extends over 13 amino acids. The CDR3 DNA reads TGCAGTGCTTTCCAGGGGGCCATCTACGAGCAGTACTTC. It is translated as CSAFQGAIYEQYF.

The chain joins TRBV15 to TRBJ2-7; 8 bases align to TRBD1. Trimming cost V 3 bases and J 5 bases; bases outside gene matches: 12. CDR3 size: 16 residues. Germline CDR1 and CDR2: LNHNV and YYDKDF (reference sequence). CDR3: CATSSFFSGGGNEQYV. For the CDR3, the DNA is TGTGCCACCAGCAGTTTCTTCTCAGGGGGCGGGAACGAGCAGTACGTC.

The rearrangement joins TRBV20-1 to TRBJ2-1; possibly TRBD2 for D (7 bases). This CDR3 contains 14 residues. CDR1 and CDR2 from the germline V gene are DFQATT and SNEGSKA (reference sequence). Trimming stripped 3 bases from V and 6 bases from J, with 15 bases between. In DNA form, the CDR3 reads TGCAGTGCTAGGACCGGGGGGCCGGGCAATGAGCAGTTCTTC. It codes for CSARTGGPGNEQFF.

This clonotype has just a few counts. The V and J genes are TRBV7-2 and TRBJ2-4; the D gene is possibly TRBD1 (6 bases). The length of the CDR3 is 12 residues. Per the germline V gene, CDR1 is SGHTA and CDR2 is FQGNSA. The V end lost 3 bases, the J end lost 6 bases, and 6 bases lay between the germline ends. The CDR3 DNA reads TGTGCCAGCAGCTTGGACAGAAACATTCAGTACTTC. Translating it yields CASSLDRNIQYF. Variable domain in full (rest from reference TRBV7-2 and TRBJ2-4): GAGVSQSPSNKVTEKGKDVELRCDPISGHTALYWYRQSLGQGLEFLIYFQGNSAPDKSGLPSDRFSAERTGGSVSTLTIQRTQQEDSAVYLCASSLDRNIQYFGAGTRLSVL.

The chain recombines TRBV6-6 with TRBJ2-1; 7 bases map to TRBD2. The CDR3 runs 14 residues. In germline, CDR1 is MNHNY, CDR2 SVGAGI (reference sequence). With 0 bases clipped from V and 5 bases from J, the junction kept 1 base outside the gene matches. CDR3 in DNA: TGTGCCAGCAGTTACTCTGGGGGGGACAATGAGCAGTTCTTC. Encoded protein: CASSYSGGDNEQFF.

The chain recombines TRBV7-8 with TRBJ2-2; 13 bases are shared with TRBD2. The germline CDR1 and CDR2 sequences are SGHVS and FQNEAQ. The CDR3 loop spans 17 amino acids. With V trimmed by 4 bases and J by 1 base, 3 bases remained unmatched. DNA for the CDR3: TGTGCCAGCAGCTCGGGACTAGCGGGGCTGAACACCGGGGAGCTGTTTTTT. The encoded protein is CASSSGLAGLNTGELFF.

The chain couples TRBV4-1 to TRBJ2-7; D is possibly TRBD2 (5 bases). This CDR3 region has 13 residues. Germline CDR1 and CDR2: MGHRA and YSYEKL. The CDR3 DNA reads as TGCGCACCCAGGCGGGTGTCCTCCTACGAGCAGTACGTC. Amino acids: CAPRRVSSYEQYV.

Only one count was recorded for this clonotype. This chain connects TRBV5-4 to TRBJ2-1; D uncertain. Trimming stripped 0 bases from V and 0 bases from J, with 10 bases between. The CDR3 length is 16 residues. Germline lookup yields CDR1 SGHNT and CDR2 YYREEE (reference sequence). The CDR3 reads CASSLEPGISYNEQFF. The CDR3, as DNA: TGTGCCAGCAGCTTGGAGCCCGGCATCTCCTACAATGAGCAGTTCTTC.

V gene TRBV28 combines with J gene TRBJ2-6; the D gene could be TRBD1 or TRBD2 (5 bases each). The germline CDR1 and CDR2 sequences are MDHEN and SYDVKM. V dropped 5 bases and J dropped 0 bases, with 11 bases sitting between them. The CDR3 covers 16 residues. Here the CDR3 reads CASSGGPTSGANVLTF. The CDR3 DNA follows: TGTGCCAGCAGTGGGGGTCCCACCTCTGGGGCCAACGTCCTGACTTTC. Drawing the rest from reference TRBV28 and TRBJ2-6, the complete variable domain is DVKVTQSSRYLVKRTGEKVFLECVQDMDHENMFWYRQDPGLGLRLIYFSYDVKMKEKGDIPEGYSVSREKKERFSLILESASTNQTSMYLCASSGGPTSGANVLTFGAGSRLTVL.

The rearrangement uses TRBV15 and TRBJ1-1; D remains unclear. The CDR3 length is 13 residues. V was shortened by 2 bases and J by 3 bases, with 7 bases between the two germline ends. The germline gives CDR1 LNHNV, CDR2 YYDKDF (reference sequence). For the CDR3, the DNA is TGTGCCACCAGCAGAAGAGAGCACACTGAAGCTTTCTTT. Amino acid sequence: CATSRREHTEAFF.

DNA of the CDR3: TGTGCCAGCAGCCTGACGACTCTGGGAGCTTTCTTT. This codes for CASSLTTLGAFF. The rearrangement uses TRBV6-2 or TRBV6-3 and TRBJ1-1; D gene unclear. V lost 6 bases and J 10 bases, leaving 15 bases between the germline ends. The CDR3 extends over 12 amino acids. Germline assignment: CDR1 MNHEY and CDR2 SVGEGT.

V and J are TRBV29-1 and TRBJ1-1, with TRBD1 as a possible D gene (5 bases). The V and J ends lost 3 bases and 1 base respectively, with 15 bases between them. The CDR3 runs 15 residues. The germline V gene encodes CDR1 SQVTM and CDR2 ANQGSEA. CDR3 nucleotide sequence: TGCAGCGTTGAGGTTATGGGGCGCCGGAACACTGAAGCTTTCTTT. Translating gives CSVEVMGRRNTEAFF.

The chain links TRBV7-9 to TRBJ1-1; a weak D match, TRBD1 (6 bases). CDR1 SEHNR and CDR2 FQNEAQ come from the germline V gene (reference sequence). This CDR3 contains 11 residues. V lost 11 bases, J lost 9 bases, and 16 bases lay in between. CDR3 nucleotides: TGTGCCTCGGACAGTCCGGGACAAGCTTTCTTT. Encoded protein: CASDSPGQAFF.